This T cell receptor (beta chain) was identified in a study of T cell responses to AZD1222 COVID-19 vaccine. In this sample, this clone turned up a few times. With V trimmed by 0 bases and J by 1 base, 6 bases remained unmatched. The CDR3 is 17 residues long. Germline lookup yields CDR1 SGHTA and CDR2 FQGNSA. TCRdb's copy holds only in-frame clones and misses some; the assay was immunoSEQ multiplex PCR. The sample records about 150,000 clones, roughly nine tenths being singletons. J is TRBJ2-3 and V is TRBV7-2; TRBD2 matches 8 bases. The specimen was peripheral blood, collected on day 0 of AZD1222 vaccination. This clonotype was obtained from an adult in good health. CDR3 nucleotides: TGTGCCAGCAGCTTAGCTTCGGGGGGGCGAGGCACAGATACGCAGTATTTT. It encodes CASSLASGGRGTDTQYF.